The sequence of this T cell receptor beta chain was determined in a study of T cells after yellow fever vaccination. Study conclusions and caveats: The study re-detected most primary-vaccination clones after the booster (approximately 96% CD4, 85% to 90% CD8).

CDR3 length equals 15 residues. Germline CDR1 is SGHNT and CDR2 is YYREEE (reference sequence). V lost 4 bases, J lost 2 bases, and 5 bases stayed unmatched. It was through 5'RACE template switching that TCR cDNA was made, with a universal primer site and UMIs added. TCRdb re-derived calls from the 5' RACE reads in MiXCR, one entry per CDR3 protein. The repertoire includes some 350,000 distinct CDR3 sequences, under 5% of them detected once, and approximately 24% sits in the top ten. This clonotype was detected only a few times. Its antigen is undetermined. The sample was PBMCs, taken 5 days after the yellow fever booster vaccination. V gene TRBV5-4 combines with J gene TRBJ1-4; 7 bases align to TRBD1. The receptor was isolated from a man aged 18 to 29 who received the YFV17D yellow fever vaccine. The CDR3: CASSPDRATNEKLFF. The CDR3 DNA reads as TGTGCCAGCAGCCCAGACAGGGCCACTAATGAAAAACTGTTTTTT.